What follows describes a single T cell receptor beta chain. V lost 3 bases to trimming and J lost 8 bases; unmatched junction nucleotides: 7. Germline V lookup: CDR1 SGHRS, CDR2 YFSETQ. The CDR3 is 14 residues long. This sample is drawn from a study of blood T cell repertoires in COVID-19. The wider study: PBMCs, B-cell-depleted T cells, or T cells were the source of the cDNA or gDNA that made up the material.

Repertoires were generated with immunoSEQ multiplex PCR, while TCRdb's copy carries only in-frame clones and drops some. The profile covers around 300,000 clones, with 80% to 90% appearing a single time and 2.4% taken by the ten largest. The chain recombines TRBV5-1 with TRBJ1-4, with 7 nucleotides matching TRBD1. This clonotype was obtained from a woman aged 18-30 years who had recovered from COVID-19. The sample consisted of PBMCs or T cells enriched from blood (not recorded which). CDR3 region: CASSSLTGREKLFF. DNA of the CDR3: TGCGCCAGCAGCTCTTTGACAGGGCGGGAAAAACTGTTTTTT.